Listed below are T cell receptor beta chains from one sample, sequenced in a study of blood T cells in healthy people across ages. TCRdb re-analysed the 5' RACE reads in MiXCR, keeping a single row per CDR3 protein. The data hold about 930,000 distinct CDR3 sequences, with just under 30% observed a single time. Another study also made use of these data, one on T cells of mothers and their children.

Sequenced input: blood. The source is a woman in her 40s in good health. CDR3s include the opening cysteine and the closing phenylalanine or tryptophan. Fields, in order: D gene, V gene, clone size, CDR3 length, J gene, CDR3 protein, CDR3 DNA. D genes are given only for firm matches. Size is omitted from some rows. Given values are once, few, many or a class for expanded clones.

D gene: NA
V gene: TRBV27
clone size: many
CDR3 length: 13
J gene: TRBJ2-7
CDR3 protein: CASSYGPDYEQYF
CDR3 DNA: TGTGCCAGCAGTTATGGGCCAGACTACGAGCAGTACTTC

D gene: TRBD2
V gene: TRBV7-2
clone size: few
CDR3 length: 15
J gene: TRBJ2-1
CDR3 protein: CATDPLAGGYNEQFF
CDR3 DNA: TGTGCCACCGATCCCCTAGCGGGGGGCTACAATGAGCAGTTCTTC

D gene: NA
V gene: TRBV28
clone size: many
CDR3 length: 15
J gene: TRBJ2-5
CDR3 protein: CASRNEPRRQETQYF
CDR3 DNA: TGTGCCAGCAGAAATGAACCAAGAAGGCAAGAGACCCAGTACTTC

D gene: TRBD2
V gene: TRBV6-1
clone size: many
CDR3 length: 16
J gene: TRBJ2-5
CDR3 protein: CASSVAVAGNQETQYF
CDR3 DNA: TGTGCCAGCAGTGTGGCGGTAGCGGGGAACCAAGAGACCCAGTACTTC

D gene: TRBD1
V gene: TRBV27
clone size: many
CDR3 length: 14
J gene: TRBJ2-3
CDR3 protein: CASSFGTGSDTQYF
CDR3 DNA: TGTGCCAGCAGTTTCGGGACAGGATCAGATACGCAGTATTTT

D gene: TRBD1
V gene: TRBV6-1
clone size: few
CDR3 length: 18
J gene: TRBJ1-2
CDR3 protein: CASRSGTGGYARDYGYTF
CDR3 DNA: TGTGCCAGCAGGTCCGGGACAGGGGGGTACGCACGGGACTATGGCTACACCTTC

D gene: TRBD1
V gene: TRBV2
clone size: NA
CDR3 length: 15
J gene: TRBJ1-5
CDR3 protein: CASRTQGYRSQPQHF
CDR3 DNA: TGTGCCAGCAGAACACAGGGGTATAGGAGTCAGCCCCAGCATTTT

D gene: TRBD1
V gene: TRBV29-1
clone size: many
CDR3 length: 14
J gene: TRBJ2-3
CDR3 protein: CSGTGTGYADTQYF
CDR3 DNA: TGCAGCGGAACCGGGACAGGGTATGCAGATACGCAGTATTTT

D gene: TRBD1
V gene: TRBV7-7
clone size: many
CDR3 length: 16
J gene: TRBJ2-7
CDR3 protein: CASSLAAGTGFYEQYF
CDR3 DNA: TGTGCTAGCAGCTTAGCGGCCGGGACAGGGTTCTACGAGCAGTACTTC

D gene: TRBD1
V gene: TRBV25-1
clone size: NA
CDR3 length: 18
J gene: TRBJ2-3
CDR3 protein: CASSGPSNRGRGTDTQYF
CDR3 DNA: TGTGCCAGCAGTGGTCCATCCAACAGGGGGCGAGGTACAGATACGCAGTATTTT

D gene: NA
V gene: TRBV5-1
clone size: NA
CDR3 length: 13
J gene: TRBJ1-2
CDR3 protein: CASSPDMTYGYTF
CDR3 DNA: TGCGCCAGCAGCCCGGACATGACCTATGGCTACACCTTC

D gene: NA
V gene: TRBV28
clone size: NA
CDR3 length: 14
J gene: TRBJ1-4
CDR3 protein: CASIPRGVREKLFF
CDR3 DNA: TGTGCCAGCATCCCGAGGGGGGTTCGTGAAAAACTGTTTTTT

D gene: NA
V gene: TRBV20-1
clone size: NA
CDR3 length: 13
J gene: TRBJ2-5
CDR3 protein: CSASPGLEETQYF
CDR3 DNA: TGCAGTGCTAGTCCGGGGTTAGAAGAGACCCAGTACTTC

D gene: TRBD1
V gene: TRBV7-6
clone size: NA
CDR3 length: 18
J gene: TRBJ1-6
CDR3 protein: CASSRGQATSSYNSPLHF
CDR3 DNA: TGTGCCAGCAGCCGGGGACAGGCAACGAGCTCCTATAATTCACCCCTCCACTTT

D gene: TRBD1
V gene: TRBV15
clone size: many
CDR3 length: 15
J gene: TRBJ2-3
CDR3 protein: CATSRAGQEVYTQYF
CDR3 DNA: TGTGCCACCAGCAGGGCGGGACAGGAGGTGTATACGCAGTATTTT

D gene: NA
V gene: TRBV28
clone size: NA
CDR3 length: 14
J gene: TRBJ1-5
CDR3 protein: CADSEGTGNQPQHF
CDR3 DNA: TGTGCCGACAGCGAGGGGACGGGCAATCAGCCCCAGCATTTT

D gene: TRBD1
V gene: TRBV11-3
clone size: NA
CDR3 length: 15
J gene: TRBJ2-5
CDR3 protein: CASSPGQGAVETQYF
CDR3 DNA: TGTGCCAGCAGCCCGGGACAGGGGGCCGTAGAGACCCAGTACTTC

D gene: TRBD1
V gene: TRBV20-1
clone size: NA
CDR3 length: 18
J gene: TRBJ2-3
CDR3 protein: CSARGPGTGGPTNEKRYF
CDR3 DNA: TGCAGTGCTAGAGGACCCGGGACAGGGGGGCCAACTAATGAAAAACGGTATTTT

D gene: NA
V gene: TRBV5-1
clone size: many
CDR3 length: 14
J gene: TRBJ2-1
CDR3 protein: CASSSGGMDNEQFF
CDR3 DNA: TGCGCCAGCAGTTCTGGGGGCATGGACAATGAGCAGTTCTTC

D gene: NA
V gene: TRBV5-1
clone size: few
CDR3 length: 13
J gene: TRBJ2-3
CDR3 protein: CASVQEGTDTQYF
CDR3 DNA: TGCGCCAGCGTTCAAGAGGGGACAGATACGCAGTATTTT

D gene: TRBD1
V gene: TRBV7-2
clone size: many
CDR3 length: 14
J gene: TRBJ2-7
CDR3 protein: CASSGTGGGYEQYF
CDR3 DNA: TGTGCCAGCAGCGGGACAGGGGGCGGGTACGAGCAGTACTTC

D gene: NA
V gene: TRBV5-4
clone size: few
CDR3 length: 15
J gene: TRBJ1-2
CDR3 protein: CASSFGTQANYGYTF
CDR3 DNA: TGTGCCAGCAGCTTTGGGACACAGGCTAACTATGGCTACACCTTC

D gene: NA
V gene: TRBV5-1
clone size: once
CDR3 length: 13
J gene: TRBJ2-7
CDR3 protein: CASGGEGLYEQYF
CDR3 DNA: TGCGCCAGCGGGGGAGAAGGCCTCTACGAGCAGTACTTC

D gene: NA
V gene: TRBV3-1
clone size: NA
CDR3 length: 13
J gene: TRBJ2-5
CDR3 protein: CASSQTRAQTQYF
CDR3 DNA: TGTGCCAGCAGCCAGACTAGGGCTCAGACCCAGTACTTC

D gene: TRBD1
V gene: TRBV5-4
clone size: NA
CDR3 length: 16
J gene: TRBJ2-3
CDR3 protein: CASSAGTVGLTDTQYF
CDR3 DNA: TGTGCCAGCAGCGCCGGGACAGTTGGCCTCACAGATACGCAGTATTTT

D gene: NA
V gene: TRBV7-8
clone size: NA
CDR3 length: 15
J gene: TRBJ2-2
CDR3 protein: CASSLRGRGSGELFF
CDR3 DNA: TGTGCCAGCAGCTTACGGGGGCGAGGTTCCGGGGAGCTGTTTTTT

D gene: NA
V gene: TRBV20-1
clone size: NA
CDR3 length: 14
J gene: TRBJ2-2
CDR3 protein: CSARDGPYGGELFF
CDR3 DNA: TGCAGTGCTAGAGACGGACCGTACGGCGGGGAGCTGTTTTTT

D gene: TRBD1
V gene: TRBV11-3
clone size: many
CDR3 length: 15
J gene: TRBJ2-1
CDR3 protein: CASSPWTGSYNEQFF
CDR3 DNA: TGTGCCAGCAGCCCCTGGACAGGGTCCTACAATGAGCAGTTCTTC

D gene: NA
V gene: TRBV5-1
clone size: NA
CDR3 length: 13
J gene: TRBJ1-1
CDR3 protein: CASSGYGVTEAFF
CDR3 DNA: TGCGCCAGCAGCGGGTATGGGGTCACTGAAGCTTTCTTT

D gene: NA
V gene: TRBV4-2
clone size: many
CDR3 length: 16
J gene: TRBJ2-7
CDR3 protein: CASSHIDGRSSYEQYF
CDR3 DNA: TGTGCCAGCAGCCACATAGACGGCAGGAGCTCCTACGAGCAGTACTTC